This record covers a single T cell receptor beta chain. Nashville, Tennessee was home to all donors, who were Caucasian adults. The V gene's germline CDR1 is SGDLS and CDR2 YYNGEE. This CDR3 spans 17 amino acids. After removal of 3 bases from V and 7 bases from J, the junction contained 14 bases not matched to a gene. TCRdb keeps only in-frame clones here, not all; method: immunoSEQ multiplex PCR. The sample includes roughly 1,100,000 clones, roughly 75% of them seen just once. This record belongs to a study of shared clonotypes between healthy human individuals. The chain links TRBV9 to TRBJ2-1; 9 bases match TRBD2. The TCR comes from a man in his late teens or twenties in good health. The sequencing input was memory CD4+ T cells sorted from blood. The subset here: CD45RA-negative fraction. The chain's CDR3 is CASSAPYGGGALNEQFF. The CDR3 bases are TGTGCCAGCAGCGCCCCTTATGGCGGGGGGGCCCTTAATGAGCAGTTCTTC. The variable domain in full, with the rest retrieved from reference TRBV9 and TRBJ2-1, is DSGVTQTPKHLITATGQRVTLRCSPRSGDLSVYWYQQSLDQGLQFLIQYYNGEERAKGNILERFSAQQFPDLHSELNLSSLELGDSALYFCASSAPYGGGALNEQFFGPGTRLTVL.